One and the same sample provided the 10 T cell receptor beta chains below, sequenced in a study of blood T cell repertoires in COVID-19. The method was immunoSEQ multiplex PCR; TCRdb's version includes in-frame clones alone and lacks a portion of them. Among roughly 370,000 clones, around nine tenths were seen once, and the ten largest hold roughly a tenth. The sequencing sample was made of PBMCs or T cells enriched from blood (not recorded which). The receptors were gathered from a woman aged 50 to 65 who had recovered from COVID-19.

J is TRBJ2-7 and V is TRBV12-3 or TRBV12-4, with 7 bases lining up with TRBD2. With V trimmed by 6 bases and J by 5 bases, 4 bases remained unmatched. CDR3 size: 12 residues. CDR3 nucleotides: TGTGCCAGCAGACGGCTAGCGGACGAGCAGTACTTC. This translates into CASRRLADEQYF.

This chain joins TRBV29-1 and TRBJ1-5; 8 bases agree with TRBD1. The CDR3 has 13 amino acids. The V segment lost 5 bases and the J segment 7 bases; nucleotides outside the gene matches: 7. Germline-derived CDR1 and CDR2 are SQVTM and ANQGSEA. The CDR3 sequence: CSVQTGEHQPQHF. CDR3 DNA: TGCAGCGTTCAGACAGGGGAACACCAGCCCCAGCATTTT. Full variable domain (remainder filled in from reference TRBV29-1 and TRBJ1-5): SAVISQKPSRDICQRGTSLTIQCQVDSQVTMMFWYRQQPGQSLTLIATANQGSEATYESGFVIDKFPISRPNLTFSTLTVSNMSPEDSSIYLCSVQTGEHQPQHFGDGTRLSIL.

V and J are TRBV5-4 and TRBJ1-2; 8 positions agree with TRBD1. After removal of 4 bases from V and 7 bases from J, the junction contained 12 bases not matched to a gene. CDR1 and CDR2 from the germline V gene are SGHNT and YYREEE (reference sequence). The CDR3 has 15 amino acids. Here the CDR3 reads CASSDPRRGPFGYTF. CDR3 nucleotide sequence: TGTGCCAGCAGCGACCCCCGCAGGGGGCCGTTTGGCTACACCTTC.

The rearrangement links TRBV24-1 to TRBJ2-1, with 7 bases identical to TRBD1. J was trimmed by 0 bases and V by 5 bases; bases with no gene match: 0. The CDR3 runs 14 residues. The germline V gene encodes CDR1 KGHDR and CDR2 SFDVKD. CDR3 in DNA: TGTGCCACCAGTGGGACAGGCTCCTACAATGAGCAGTTCTTC. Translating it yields CATSGTGSYNEQFF.

As DNA, the CDR3 is TGTGCCACCAGGGGAGAGGGAAATAATTCACCCCTCCACTTT. Its translation is CATRGEGNNSPLHF. The chain has TRBV24-1 and TRBJ1-6, with unresolved D. This CDR3 has 14 residues. V was shortened by 7 bases and J by 5 bases, with 11 bases between the two germline ends. Germline V gene sequence: CDR1 KGHDR, CDR2 SFDVKD.

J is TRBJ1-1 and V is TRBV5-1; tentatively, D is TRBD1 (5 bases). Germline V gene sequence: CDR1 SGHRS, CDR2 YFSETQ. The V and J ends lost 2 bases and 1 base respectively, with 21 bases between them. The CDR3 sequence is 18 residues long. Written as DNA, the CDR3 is TGCGCCAGCAGCTTAGTATTCACAGGCGTCACCAAGAACACTGAAGCTTTCTTT. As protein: CASSLVFTGVTKNTEAFF.

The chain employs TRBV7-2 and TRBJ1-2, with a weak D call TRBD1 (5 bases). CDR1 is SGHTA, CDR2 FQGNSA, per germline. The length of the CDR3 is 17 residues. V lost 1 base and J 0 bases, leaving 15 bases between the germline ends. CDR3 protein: CASSLELVPGANYGYTF. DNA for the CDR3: TGTGCCAGCAGCTTAGAACTTGTACCGGGGGCTAACTATGGCTACACCTTC.

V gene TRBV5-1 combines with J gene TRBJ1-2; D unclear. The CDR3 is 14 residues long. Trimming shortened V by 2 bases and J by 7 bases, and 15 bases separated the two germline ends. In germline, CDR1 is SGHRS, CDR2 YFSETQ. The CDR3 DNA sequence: TGCGCCAGCAGCTTAAGTCTTCTTGAGGGTGGCTACACCTTC. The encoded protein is CASSLSLLEGGYTF.

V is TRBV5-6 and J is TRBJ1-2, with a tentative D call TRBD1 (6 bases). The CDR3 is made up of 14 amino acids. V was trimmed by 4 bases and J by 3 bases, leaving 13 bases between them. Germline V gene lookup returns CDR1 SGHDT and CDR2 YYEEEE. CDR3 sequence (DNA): TGTGCCAGCAGCCAAGGAAGGGGGTACTATGGCTACACCTTC. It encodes CASSQGRGYYGYTF.

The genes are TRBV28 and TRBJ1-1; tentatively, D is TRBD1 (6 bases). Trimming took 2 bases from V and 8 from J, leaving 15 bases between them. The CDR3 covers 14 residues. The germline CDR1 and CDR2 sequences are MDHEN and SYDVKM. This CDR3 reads CASSLQGLRREAFF. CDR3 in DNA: TGTGCCAGCAGTTTACAGGGGCTTCGGAGGGAAGCTTTCTTT.